The T cell receptor (beta chain) described here comes from a study of T cells in Graves' hyperthyroidism and ophthalmopathy. Study conclusions and caveats: Blood shared most expanded thyroid clonotypes above 0.001.

Over 18 months, lack of ophthalmopathy progression marked Graves' hyperthyroidism as stable. Hyperthyroidism patients were newly diagnosed, had disease duration under 2 months, and were aged 18 to 65 years. What was amplified from RNA transcripts were TCR beta CDR3 regions. TCR CDR3 regions were first amplified by RT-PCR with HTBI primers. TCRdb processed the multiplex PCR reads anew with MiXCR; each CDR3 protein has one entry. The sample has under 450,000 distinct CDR3 sequences, roughly 14% seen once. This clonotype was counted a few times. What it recognizes is unknown. The CDR3 contains 15 residues. Germline V gene lookup returns CDR1 SNHLY and CDR2 FYNNEI. V was clipped by 3 bases and J by 2 bases, with 11 bases between them.

The sequencing sample was made of blood. The TCR sequence derives from a woman aged 18-29 years with Graves' hyperthyroidism. The rearrangement joins TRBV2 to TRBJ1-5; D remains ambiguous. The chain's CDR3 is CASSDPVVGNQPQHF. CDR3 bases: TGTGCCAGCAGTGACCCGGTTGTGGGCAATCAGCCCCAGCATTTT. Full variable domain (remainder filled in from reference TRBV2 and TRBJ1-5): EPEVTQTPSHQVTQMGQEVILRCVPISNHLYFYWYRQILGQKVEFLVSFYNNEISEKSEIFDDQFSVERPDGSNFTLKIRSTKLEDSAMYFCASSDPVVGNQPQHFGDGTRLSIL.